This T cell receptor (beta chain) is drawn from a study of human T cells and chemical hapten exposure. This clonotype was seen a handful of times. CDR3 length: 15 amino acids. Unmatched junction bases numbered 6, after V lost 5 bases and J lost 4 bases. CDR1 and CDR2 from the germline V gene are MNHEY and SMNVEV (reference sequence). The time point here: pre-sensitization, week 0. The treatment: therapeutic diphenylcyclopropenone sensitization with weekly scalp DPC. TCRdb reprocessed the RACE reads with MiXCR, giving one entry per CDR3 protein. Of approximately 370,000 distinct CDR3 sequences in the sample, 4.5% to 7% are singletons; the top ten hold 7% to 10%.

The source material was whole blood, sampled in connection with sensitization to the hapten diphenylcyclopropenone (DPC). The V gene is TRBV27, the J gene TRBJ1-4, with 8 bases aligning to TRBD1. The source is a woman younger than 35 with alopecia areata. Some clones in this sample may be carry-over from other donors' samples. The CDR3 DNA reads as TGTGCCAGCAGTCCCTTGGACAGGGTTAATGAAAAACTGTTTTTT. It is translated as CASSPLDRVNEKLFF.